A selection of T cell receptor beta chains follows, all from one sample in a study of control samples from healthy donors and cancer patients. The assay was immunoSEQ multiplex PCR, and TCRdb's table has in-frame clones only and misses some. The data hold some 90,000 clones, with approximately 90% observed a single time. Material for sequencing was blood. Receptor source: a woman in her thirties in good health. Both conserved end residues are part of each CDR3.

j_call	v_call	cdr3_aa
TRBJ2-5	TRBV6-6	CASRPSGRSGETQYF
TRBJ1-3	TRBV10-3	CAISGGAKPGNTIYF
TRBJ1-1	TRBV5-4	CASSHERGAWTEAFF
TRBJ1-6	TRBV5-1	CASSLGTGDDNSPLHF
TRBJ2-7	TRBV5-6	CASSLGDNSYEQYF
TRBJ1-4	TRBV7-9	CASSLGGAGEKLFF
TRBJ1-1	TRBV19	CASRPTGQGLAFF
TRBJ2-7	TRBV6-5	CASRQGQAYEQYF
TRBJ2-3	TRBV5-1	CASSLFTDTQYF
TRBJ1-1	TRBV10-3	CAISGSKYRSTEAFF
TRBJ2-1	TRBV27	CASSSPTVSSYNEQFF
TRBJ1-5	TRBV5-1	CASSFGDRDQPQHF
TRBJ2-2	TRBV19	CASSLNTGELFF
TRBJ2-3	TRBV7-3	CASSLIASGGPCADTQYF
TRBJ1-4	TRBV7-9	CASSPVRGTNEKLFF
TRBJ2-5	TRBV4-1	CASSQRHKETQYF
TRBJ2-5	TRBV7-6	CASSLGALPRETQYF
TRBJ1-2	TRBV4-1	CASSPRTAANYGYTF
TRBJ2-2	TRBV9	CASSDPGQGSNTGELFF
TRBJ2-3	TRBV5-1	CASSPMGDTQYF
TRBJ1-4	TRBV5-1	CASSLGATNEKLFF
TRBJ1-5	TRBV30	CAWDKSNQPQHF
TRBJ2-5	TRBV5-6	CASSHQVDSEGHF
TRBJ1-1	TRBV7-2	CASSSTFVGNTEAFF
TRBJ2-7	TRBV2	CASSRGATTYEQYF
TRBJ1-1	TRBV19	CASTTLLREITEAFF
TRBJ1-5	TRBV7-2	CASSPGTNLLNQPQHF
TRBJ1-1	TRBV29-1	CSVRAPTEDLNTEAFF
TRBJ1-1	TRBV28	CASSWGDSGAFF
TRBJ2-7	TRBV24-1	CATSDGGNYEQYF